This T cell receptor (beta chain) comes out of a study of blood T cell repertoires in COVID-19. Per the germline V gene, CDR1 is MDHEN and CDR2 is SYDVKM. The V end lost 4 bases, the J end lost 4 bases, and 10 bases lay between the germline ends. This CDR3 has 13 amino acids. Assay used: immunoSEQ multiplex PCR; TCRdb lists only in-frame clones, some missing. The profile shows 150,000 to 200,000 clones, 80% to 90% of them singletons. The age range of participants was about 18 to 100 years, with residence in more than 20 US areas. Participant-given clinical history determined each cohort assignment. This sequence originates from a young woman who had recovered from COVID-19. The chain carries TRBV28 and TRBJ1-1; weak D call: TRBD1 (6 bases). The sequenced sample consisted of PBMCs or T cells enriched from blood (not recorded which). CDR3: CASSSGVPTEAFF. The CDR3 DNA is TGTGCCAGCAGTTCAGGGGTGCCCACTGAAGCTTTCTTT.